These 8 T cell receptor beta chains share one sample of origin, sequenced in a study of blood T cell repertoires in COVID-19. The table came from immunoSEQ multiplex PCR; TCRdb's copy has only in-frame clones and leaves some out. The data show 280,000 or so clones, around four fifths seen once. The specimen sequenced was peripheral blood. These receptors all stem from a woman aged 50 to 65 who had recovered from COVID-19.

V gene TRBV4-1 combines with J gene TRBJ1-5; D is perhaps TRBD1 (5 bases). Trimming left V 3 bases short and J 2 bases short, with 11 bases between. CDR1 is MGHRA and CDR2 is YSYEKL in the germline V gene. CDR3 size: 15 residues. Here the CDR3 reads CASSQGIRGNQPQHF. As DNA, the CDR3 is TGCGCCAGCAGCCAGGGAATCAGGGGCAATCAGCCCCAGCATTTT.

The V call is TRBV5-4, the J call TRBJ1-1, with 9 bases identical to TRBD1. Germline lookup yields CDR1 SGHNT and CDR2 YYREEE (reference sequence). The CDR3 totals 15 residues. V dropped 4 bases and J dropped 4; count of bases not matched to a gene: 8. The CDR3 spells CASSPRTGASTEAFF. For the CDR3, the DNA is TGTGCCAGCAGCCCTAGGACAGGGGCAAGCACTGAAGCTTTCTTT. Together with reference TRBV5-4 and TRBJ1-1, the CDR3 gives the full variable domain: ETGVTQSPTHLIKTRGQQVTLRCSSQSGHNTVSWYQQALGQGPQFIFQYYREEENGRGNFPPRFSGLQFPNYSSELNVNALELDDSALYLCASSPRTGASTEAFFGQGTRLTVV.

The chain carries TRBV6-2 or TRBV6-3 and TRBJ1-5; TRBD1 matches at 7 bases. The CDR3 totals 17 residues. The germline V gene encodes CDR1 MNHEY and CDR2 SVGEGT. The J segment lost 4 bases and the V segment lost 2 bases, leaving 11 bases of the junction unmatched. For the CDR3, the DNA is TGTGCCAGCAGTTACCCGTCGCCGGACAGGATAAATCAGCCCCAGCATTTT. Protein: CASSYPSPDRINQPQHF.

This clone was observed a single time. J is TRBJ2-5 and V is TRBV5-1; TRBD2 might be the D (6 bases). The CDR3 has 16 residues. Trimming shortened V by 5 bases and J by 2 bases, and 19 bases separated the two germline ends. Germline CDR1 SGHRS, CDR2 YFSETQ. The CDR3, as DNA: TGCGCCAGCAGGGGGGGTTACGGCCCCCCTCAAGAGACCCAGTACTTC. It yields the protein CASRGGYGPPQETQYF.

This clone was detected once. This chain uses TRBV14 with TRBJ1-4, with TRBD1 as a possible D gene (5 bases). Germline V CDR1 and CDR2: SGHDN, FVKESK. V was clipped by 4 bases and J by 0 bases, with 9 bases between them. The CDR3 length is 15 residues. The DNA for the CDR3 is TGTGCCAGCAGCCCCCCAGGGACAACTAATGAAAAACTGTTTTTT. Translated: CASSPPGTTNEKLFF.

This clone showed up just once. The chain couples TRBV27 to TRBJ1-5; D might be TRBD1 (5 bases). Germline CDR1 and CDR2: MNHEY and SMNVEV (reference sequence). CDR3 length: 15 residues. V was cut by 6 bases and J by 1 base, with 13 bases left in between. CDR3 sequence reads: CASRSDSASNQPQHF. In DNA, the CDR3 is TGTGCCAGCAGATCTGACAGTGCCAGCAATCAGCCCCAGCATTTT.

This clone appeared a few times. The chain joins TRBV28 to TRBJ2-7; 7 nucleotides align to TRBD2. This CDR3 contains 16 residues. The germline CDR1 and CDR2 sequences are MDHEN and SYDVKM. V lost 4 bases and J lost 3; bases outside the gene matches: 12. CDR3 amino acids: CASSWNGGRGNYEQYF. In DNA, the CDR3 is TGTGCCAGCAGTTGGAATGGCGGGAGAGGAAACTACGAGCAGTACTTC.

This chain connects TRBV6-2 or TRBV6-3 to TRBJ2-2; unclear D gene. The germline CDR1 and CDR2 sequences are MNHEY and SVGEGT. V lost 2 bases and J 6 bases, leaving 10 bases between the germline ends. This CDR3 comprises 14 residues. This chain's CDR3 is CASSYVMRPGELFF. CDR3 coding DNA: TGTGCCAGCAGTTACGTCATGAGGCCCGGGGAGCTGTTTTTT.